The T cell receptor (beta chain) described here comes from a study of blood T cell repertoires in COVID-19. Across the whole study: Samples came from the United States, Italy and Spain, spanning acute and convalescent COVID-19. In each case, the material was cDNA or gDNA derived from T cells, B-cell-depleted T cells, or PBMCs.

Original data processing: Amplification of reference gene primers was used by the study to estimate nucleated cell counts. Clones were read by immunoSEQ multiplex PCR, and TCRdb kept only the in-frame ones, dropping some. V and J calls and clone size are as listed in that table; D and trimming were resolved from the DNA. The sample lists tens of thousands of clones; 75% to 85% were seen once. The CDR3 is 15 residues long. The V and J ends lost 4 bases and 2 bases respectively, with 13 bases between them. Germline lookup yields CDR1 SGDLS and CDR2 YYNGEE. The sequencing input was peripheral blood. J is TRBJ2-4 and V is TRBV9; a weak D match, TRBD1 (6 bases). The receptor's source is a human donor in a cohort sampled during active COVID-19. CDR3 amino acids: CASSPKQGTKNIQYF. DNA for the CDR3: TGTGCCAGCAGCCCGAAACAGGGAACCAAAAACATTCAGTACTTC.